These T cell receptor beta chains were read from a single sample in a study of cytomegalovirus exposure and HLA in healthy donors. Libraries were prepared by immunoSEQ multiplex PCR; TCRdb keeps only in-frame clonotypes and omits some of them. The data show roughly 110,000 clones, around four fifths seen once. Sequences were obtained from PBMCs. These receptors came from a man aged 45-65 years in good health and CMV-seronegative. Each CDR3 is given with its conserved first and last residue.

TRBJ2-1	14	TRBV9	CASSVASGGDLRFF
TRBJ1-4	14	TRBV5-6	CASSLGPGMEKLFF
TRBJ2-3	18	TRBV9	CASSVGFSGVSSTDTQYF
TRBJ1-1	15	TRBV4-1	CASSQDQQGFAEAFF
TRBJ2-5	14	TRBV5-1	CASSRGQGQETQYF
TRBJ2-2	15	TRBV6-6	CASRTGTGGHGELFF
TRBJ1-1	15	TRBV11-3	CASSLGAGTGTEAFF
TRBJ2-1	17	TRBV6-4	CASSDSSGPSSYNEQFF
TRBJ1-2	15	TRBV14	CASSQATGSDYGYTF
TRBJ2-2	13	TRBV7-3	CASSLATTGELFF
TRBJ2-3	13	TRBV10-3	CAISGGTTDTQYF
TRBJ2-7	12	TRBV5-1	CASSSTGVEQYF
TRBJ2-2	16	TRBV6-6	CASSKTSGVDTGELFF
TRBJ2-3	14	TRBV27	CASTPGGRTDTQYF
TRBJ2-1	18	TRBV4-2	CASSQPGLAGGVRDEQFF
TRBJ2-7	13	TRBV30	CACRREFSYEQYF
TRBJ1-6	15	TRBV6-6	CASSYSGQSNSPLHF
TRBJ1-2	13	TRBV29-1	CSVLQQLNYGYTF
TRBJ1-2	15	TRBV7-9	CASSPPVGVGYGYTF
TRBJ2-7	12	TRBV5-6	CASSSSSYEQYF
TRBJ1-3	14	TRBV27	CASSLNRGGNTIYF
TRBJ1-2	13	TRBV5-4	CASSLDRTYGYTF
TRBJ2-1	16	TRBV18	CASSPPPSGGAHEQFF
TRBJ2-3	13	TRBV6-5	CASRLLTTDTQYF
TRBJ1-1	14	TRBV4-2	CASSQERGLFEAFF
TRBJ2-2	16	TRBV5-4	CASSSRTGINTGELFF
TRBJ2-2	16	TRBV7-2	CASSLAGGTTTGELFF
TRBJ1-2	14	TRBV6-1	CASRFPGSDYGYTF
TRBJ2-3	16	TRBV5-1	CASREGTSGVTDTQYF
TRBJ2-1	10	TRBV2	CASSSNEQFF
TRBJ2-1	15	TRBV7-6	CASSSGTGTYNEQFF
TRBJ2-3	14	TRBV11-3	CASSLGGNTDTQYF
TRBJ2-1	15	TRBV5-6	CASSPGLAVYNEQFF
TRBJ1-6	15	TRBV6-1	CASSDWTEYNSPLHF